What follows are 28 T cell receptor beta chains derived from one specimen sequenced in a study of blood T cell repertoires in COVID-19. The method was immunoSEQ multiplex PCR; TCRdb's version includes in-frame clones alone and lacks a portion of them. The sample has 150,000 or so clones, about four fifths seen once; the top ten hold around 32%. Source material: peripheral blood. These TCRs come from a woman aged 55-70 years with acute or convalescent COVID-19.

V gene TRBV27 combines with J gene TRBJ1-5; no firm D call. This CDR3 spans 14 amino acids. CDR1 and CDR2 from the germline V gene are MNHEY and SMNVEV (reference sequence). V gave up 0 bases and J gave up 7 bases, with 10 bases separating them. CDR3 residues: CASSLSRGTQPQHF. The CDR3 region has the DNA TGTGCCAGCAGTTTATCTCGGGGAACCCAGCCCCAGCATTTT.

CDR3 sequence (DNA): TGTGCCAGCAGGACCAACCGCGGCGGGGGGCCCATCACAGATACGCAGTATTTT. This sequence encodes CASRTNRGGGPITDTQYF. The chain uses TRBV5-8 and TRBJ2-3; 8 bases align to TRBD2. The V segment lost 5 bases and the J segment 2 bases; nucleotides outside the gene matches: 16. Germline V gives CDR1 SGHTS, CDR2 YDEGEE. The CDR3 is 18 amino acids.

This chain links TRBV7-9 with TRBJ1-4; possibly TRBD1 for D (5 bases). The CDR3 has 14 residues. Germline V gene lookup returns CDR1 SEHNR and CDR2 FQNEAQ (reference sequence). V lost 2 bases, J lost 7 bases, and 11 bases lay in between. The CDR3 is CASSLRQGIEKLFF. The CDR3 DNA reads TGTGCCAGCAGCTTAAGGCAGGGAATTGAAAAACTGTTTTTT.

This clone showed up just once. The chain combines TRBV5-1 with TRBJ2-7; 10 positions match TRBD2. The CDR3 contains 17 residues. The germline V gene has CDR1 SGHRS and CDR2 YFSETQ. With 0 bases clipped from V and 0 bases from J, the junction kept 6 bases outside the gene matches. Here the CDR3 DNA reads TGCGCCAGCAGCTTGGGGTGGTTAGCGGGGGGCTCCTACGAGCAGTACTTC. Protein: CASSLGWLAGGSYEQYF.

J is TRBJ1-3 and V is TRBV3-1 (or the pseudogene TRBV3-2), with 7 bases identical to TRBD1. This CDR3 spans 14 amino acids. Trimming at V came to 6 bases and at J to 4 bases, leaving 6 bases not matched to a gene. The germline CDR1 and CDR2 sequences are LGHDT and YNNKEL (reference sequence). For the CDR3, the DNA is TGTGCCAGCAGTTCTACAGGGGCCGGAAACACCATATATTTT. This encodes CASSSTGAGNTIYF.

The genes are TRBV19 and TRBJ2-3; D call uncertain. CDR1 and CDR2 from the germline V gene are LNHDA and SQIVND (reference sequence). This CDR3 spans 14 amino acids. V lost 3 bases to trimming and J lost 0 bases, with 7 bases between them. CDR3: CASSIQSSTDTQYF. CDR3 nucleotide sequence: TGTGCCAGTAGTATTCAGTCGAGCACAGATACGCAGTATTTT.

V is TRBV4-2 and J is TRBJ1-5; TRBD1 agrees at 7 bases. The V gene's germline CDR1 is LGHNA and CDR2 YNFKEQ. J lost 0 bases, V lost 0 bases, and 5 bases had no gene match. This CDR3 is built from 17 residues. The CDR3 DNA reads TGTGCCAGCAGCCAAGACCCCGGGACAGATAGCAATCAGCCCCAGCATTTT. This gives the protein CASSQDPGTDSNQPQHF.

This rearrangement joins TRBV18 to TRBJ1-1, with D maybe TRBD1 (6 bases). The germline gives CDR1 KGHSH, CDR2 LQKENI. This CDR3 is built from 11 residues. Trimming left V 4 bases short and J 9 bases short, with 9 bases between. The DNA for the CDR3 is TGTGCCAGCTCACTGGACAGCCAAGCTTTCTTT. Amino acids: CASSLDSQAFF.

CDR3 nucleotide sequence: TGTGCCAGTTCCGGTCAACAGGGGGCAGGAACTGAAGCTTTCTTT. It codes for CASSGQQGAGTEAFF. This chain uses TRBV6-6 with TRBJ1-1; 9 positions match TRBD1. The V gene's germline CDR1 is MNHNY and CDR2 SVGAGI (reference sequence). There are 15 residues in the CDR3. Trimming at V came to 9 bases and at J to 5 bases, leaving 13 bases not matched to a gene.

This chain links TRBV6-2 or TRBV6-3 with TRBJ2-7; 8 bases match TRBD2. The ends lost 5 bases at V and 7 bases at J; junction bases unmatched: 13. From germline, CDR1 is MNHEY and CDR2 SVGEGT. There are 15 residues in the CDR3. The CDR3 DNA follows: TGTGCCAGCAGTAGAGGACTAGCTAACCCGTGGGAGCAGTACTTC. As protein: CASSRGLANPWEQYF.

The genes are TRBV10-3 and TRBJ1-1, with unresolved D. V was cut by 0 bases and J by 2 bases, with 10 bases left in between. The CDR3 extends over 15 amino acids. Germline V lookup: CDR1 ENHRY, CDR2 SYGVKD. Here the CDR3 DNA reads TGTGCCATCAGTGAGTCTCGCGGGGTCAACACTGAAGCTTTCTTT. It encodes CAISESRGVNTEAFF.

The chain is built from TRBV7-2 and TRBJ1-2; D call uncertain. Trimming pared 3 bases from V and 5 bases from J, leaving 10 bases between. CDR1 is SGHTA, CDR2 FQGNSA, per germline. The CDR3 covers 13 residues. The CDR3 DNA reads TGTGCCAGCAGCTTCGACCGGGTTTATGGCTACACCTTC. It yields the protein CASSFDRVYGYTF. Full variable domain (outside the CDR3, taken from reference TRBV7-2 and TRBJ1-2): GAGVSQSPSNKVTEKGKDVELRCDPISGHTALYWYRQSLGQGLEFLIYFQGNSAPDKSGLPSDRFSAERTGGSVSTLTIQRTQQEDSAVYLCASSFDRVYGYTFGSGTRLTVV.

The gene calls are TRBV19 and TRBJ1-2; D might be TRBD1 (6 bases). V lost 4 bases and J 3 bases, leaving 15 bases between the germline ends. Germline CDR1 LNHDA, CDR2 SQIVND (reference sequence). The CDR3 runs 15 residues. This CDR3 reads CASSTTGSGDYGYTF. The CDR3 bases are TGTGCCAGTAGTACTACAGGGAGTGGTGACTATGGCTACACCTTC.

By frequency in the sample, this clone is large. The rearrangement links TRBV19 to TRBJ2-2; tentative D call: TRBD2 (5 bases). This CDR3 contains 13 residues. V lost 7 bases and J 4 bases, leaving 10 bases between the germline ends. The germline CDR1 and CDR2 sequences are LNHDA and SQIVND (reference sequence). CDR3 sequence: CASTERVTGELFF. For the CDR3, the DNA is TGTGCCAGTACCGAGAGGGTCACCGGGGAGCTGTTTTTT.

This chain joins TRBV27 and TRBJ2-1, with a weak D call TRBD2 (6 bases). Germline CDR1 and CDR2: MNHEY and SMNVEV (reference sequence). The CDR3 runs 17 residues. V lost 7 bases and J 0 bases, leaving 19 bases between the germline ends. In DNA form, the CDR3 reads TGTGCCAGCACCCTATGGGGGACTGGAGTCTCCTACAATGAGCAGTTCTTC. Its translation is CASTLWGTGVSYNEQFF.

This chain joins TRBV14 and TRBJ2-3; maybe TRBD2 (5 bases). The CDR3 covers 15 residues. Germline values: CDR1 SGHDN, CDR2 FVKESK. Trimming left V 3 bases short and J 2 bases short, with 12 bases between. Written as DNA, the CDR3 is TGTGCCAGCAGCCACCGACTATATTACACAGATACGCAGTATTTT. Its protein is CASSHRLYYTDTQYF.

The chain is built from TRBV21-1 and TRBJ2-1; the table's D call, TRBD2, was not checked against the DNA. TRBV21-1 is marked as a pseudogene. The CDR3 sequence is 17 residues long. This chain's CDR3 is CASSKAWASGDYNEQFF. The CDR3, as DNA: TGTGCCAGCAGCAAAGCTTGGGCTAGCGGAGATTACAATGAGCAGTTCTTC.

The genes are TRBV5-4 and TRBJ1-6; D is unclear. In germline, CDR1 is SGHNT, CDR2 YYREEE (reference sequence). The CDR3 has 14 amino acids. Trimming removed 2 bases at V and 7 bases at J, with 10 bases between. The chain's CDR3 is CASSLKAGNSPLHF. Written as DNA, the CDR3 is TGTGCCAGCAGCTTAAAGGCCGGGAATTCACCCCTCCACTTT.

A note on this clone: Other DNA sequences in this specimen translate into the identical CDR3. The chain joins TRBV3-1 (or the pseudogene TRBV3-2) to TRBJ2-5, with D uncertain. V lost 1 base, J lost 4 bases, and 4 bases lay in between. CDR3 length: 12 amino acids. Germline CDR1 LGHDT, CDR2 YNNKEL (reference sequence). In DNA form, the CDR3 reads TGTGCCAGCAGCCAAGTAATAGAGACCCAGTACTTC. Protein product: CASSQVIETQYF.

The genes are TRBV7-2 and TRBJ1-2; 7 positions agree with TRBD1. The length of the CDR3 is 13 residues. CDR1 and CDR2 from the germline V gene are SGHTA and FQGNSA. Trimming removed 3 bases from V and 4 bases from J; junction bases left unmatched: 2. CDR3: CASSLGQLYGYTF. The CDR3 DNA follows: TGTGCCAGCAGCTTGGGACAGCTCTATGGCTACACCTTC. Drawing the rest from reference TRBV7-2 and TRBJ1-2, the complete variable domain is GAGVSQSPSNKVTEKGKDVELRCDPISGHTALYWYRQSLGQGLEFLIYFQGNSAPDKSGLPSDRFSAERTGGSVSTLTIQRTQQEDSAVYLCASSLGQLYGYTFGSGTRLTVV.

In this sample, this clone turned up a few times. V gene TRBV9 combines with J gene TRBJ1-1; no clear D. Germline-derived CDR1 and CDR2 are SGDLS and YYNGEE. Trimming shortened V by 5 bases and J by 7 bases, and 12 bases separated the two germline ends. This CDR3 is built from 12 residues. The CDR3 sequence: CASRKEDLEAFF. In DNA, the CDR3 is TGTGCCAGCAGAAAAGAGGATCTTGAAGCTTTCTTT.

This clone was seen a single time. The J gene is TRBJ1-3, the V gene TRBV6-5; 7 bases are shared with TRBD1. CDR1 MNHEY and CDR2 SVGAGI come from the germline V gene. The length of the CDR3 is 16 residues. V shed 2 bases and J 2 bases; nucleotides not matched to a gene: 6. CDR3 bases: TGTGCCAGCAGTTACGGAGGCAGGGGGGCTGGAAACACCATATATTTT. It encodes CASSYGGRGAGNTIYF.

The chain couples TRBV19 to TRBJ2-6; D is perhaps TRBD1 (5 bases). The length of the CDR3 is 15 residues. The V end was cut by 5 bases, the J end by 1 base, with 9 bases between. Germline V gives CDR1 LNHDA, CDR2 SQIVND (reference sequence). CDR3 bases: TGTGCCAGTAGTCCAGGGTTTTCTGGGGCCAACGTCCTGACTTTC. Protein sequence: CASSPGFSGANVLTF.

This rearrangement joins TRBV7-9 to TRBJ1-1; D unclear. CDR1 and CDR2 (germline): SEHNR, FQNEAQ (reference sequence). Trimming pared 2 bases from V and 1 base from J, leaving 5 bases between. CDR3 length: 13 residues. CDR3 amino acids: CASSLFGNTEAFF. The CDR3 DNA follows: TGTGCCAGCAGCTTATTCGGGAACACTGAAGCTTTCTTT.

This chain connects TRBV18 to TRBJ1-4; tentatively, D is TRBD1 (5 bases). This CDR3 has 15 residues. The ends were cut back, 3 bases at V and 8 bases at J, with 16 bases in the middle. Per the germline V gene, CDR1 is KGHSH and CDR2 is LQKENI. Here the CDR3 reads CASSPLGGTEEKLFF. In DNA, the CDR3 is TGTGCCAGCTCACCCCTGGGGGGTACGGAAGAAAAACTGTTTTTT.

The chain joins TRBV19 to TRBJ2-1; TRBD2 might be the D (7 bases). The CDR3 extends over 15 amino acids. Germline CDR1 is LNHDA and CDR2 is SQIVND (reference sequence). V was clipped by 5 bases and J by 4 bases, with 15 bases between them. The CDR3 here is CASSLTGGQYNEQFF. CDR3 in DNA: TGTGCCAGTAGTCTTACGGGGGGACAATACAATGAGCAGTTCTTC.

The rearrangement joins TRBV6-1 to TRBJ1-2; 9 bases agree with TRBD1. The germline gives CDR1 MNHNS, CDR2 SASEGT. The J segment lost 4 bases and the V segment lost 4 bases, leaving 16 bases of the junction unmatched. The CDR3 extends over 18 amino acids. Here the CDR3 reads CASSGTNPGTGYFYGYTF. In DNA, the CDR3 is TGTGCCAGCAGTGGTACTAACCCCGGGACAGGGTATTTCTATGGCTACACCTTC.

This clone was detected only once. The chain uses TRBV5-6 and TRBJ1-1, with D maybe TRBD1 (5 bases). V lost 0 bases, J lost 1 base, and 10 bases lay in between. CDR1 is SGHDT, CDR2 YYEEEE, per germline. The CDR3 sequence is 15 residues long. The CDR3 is CASSLAPTENTEAFF. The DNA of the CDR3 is TGTGCCAGCAGCTTGGCCCCGACAGAGAACACTGAAGCTTTCTTT.